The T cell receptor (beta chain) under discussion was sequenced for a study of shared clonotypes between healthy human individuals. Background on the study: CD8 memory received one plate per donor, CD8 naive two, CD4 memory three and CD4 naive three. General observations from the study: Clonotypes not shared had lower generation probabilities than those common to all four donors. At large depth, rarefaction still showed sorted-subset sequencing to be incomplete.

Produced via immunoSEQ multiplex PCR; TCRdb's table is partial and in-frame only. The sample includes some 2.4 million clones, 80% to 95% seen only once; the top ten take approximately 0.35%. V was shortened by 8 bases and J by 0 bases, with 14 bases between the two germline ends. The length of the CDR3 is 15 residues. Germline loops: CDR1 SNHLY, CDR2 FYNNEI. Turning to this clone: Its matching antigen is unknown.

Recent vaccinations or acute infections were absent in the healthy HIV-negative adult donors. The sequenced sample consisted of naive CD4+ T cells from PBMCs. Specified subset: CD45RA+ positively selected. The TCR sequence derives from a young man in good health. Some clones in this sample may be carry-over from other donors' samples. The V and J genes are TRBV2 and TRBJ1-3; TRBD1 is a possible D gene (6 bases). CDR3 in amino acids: CASSTGTLSGNTIYF. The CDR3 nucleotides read TGTGCCAGCTCCACCGGGACACTCTCTGGAAACACCATATATTTT.